These T cell receptor beta chains were read from a single sample in a study of breast tumors, draining lymph nodes, adjacent tissues. TCRdb ran MiXCR on the multiplex PCR reads and lists one entry per CDR3 protein. Of fewer than 250,000 distinct CDR3 sequences listed, approximately 30% are singletons. The sequencing input was axillary lymph node tissue. These receptors came from a female donor with breast cancer. Some clones in this sample may be carry-over from other donors' samples. The CDR3 runs from the conserved cysteine through the conserved F or W. Each record gives: clone size, J gene, CDR3 length, V gene, D gene, CDR3 DNA, CDR3 protein. A D gene is named only where the DNA matches it firmly. The listing skips clone size in some rows; elsewhere it reads once, few, many or a size class.

.	TRBJ1-5	13	TRBV7-2	.	TGTGCCAGCAGCTTATGGGCTCAAGAGACCCAGCATTTT	CASSLWAQETQHF
.	TRBJ2-3	16	TRBV20-1	TRBD2	TGCAGTGCTAGAGATCTCGGGCGGGGGGATTCAGATACGCAGTATTTT	CSARDLGRGDSDTQYF
many	TRBJ2-3	11	TRBV11-2	.	TGTGCCAGTCTTTCAGGGGATACGCAGTATTTT	CASLSGDTQYF
few	TRBJ1-1	14	TRBV6-6	TRBD1	TGTGCCAGCAGGTGGACAGGGGCGAACACTGAAGCTTTCTTT	CASRWTGANTEAFF
many	TRBJ2-7	13	TRBV4-2	.	TGTGCCAGCAGCCAAGAGCTGCACTACGAGCAGTACTTC	CASSQELHYEQYF
many	TRBJ2-2	17	TRBV14	.	TGTGCCAGCAGCCAAGATCCTTTCTCCCTCATCTCCGGGGAGCTGTTTTTT	CASSQDPFSLISGELFF
many	TRBJ2-1	15	TRBV5-1	.	TGCGCCAGCAAAGTCGGGCCCCAAACCTACAATGAGCAGTTCTTC	CASKVGPQTYNEQFF
.	TRBJ1-1	14	TRBV5-1	TRBD1	TGCGCCAGCAACCCGGGACAGGGGAACACTGAAGCTTTCTTT	CASNPGQGNTEAFF
once	TRBJ2-1	17	TRBV3-1	TRBD2	TGTGCCAGCAGCCCACTAGCGGGAGCGGTTTCCTACAATGAGCAGTTCTTC	CASSPLAGAVSYNEQFF
many	TRBJ2-2	16	TRBV6-1	TRBD2	TGTGCCAGCAGTGAAGGAAGCGGGGAGAACACCGGGGAGCTGTTTTTT	CASSEGSGENTGELFF
many	TRBJ2-1	14	TRBV20-1	.	TGCAGTGCGAGAAATCTAGAGTCGTCCAATGAGCAGTTCTTC	CSARNLESSNEQFF
.	TRBJ2-3	14	TRBV20-1	.	TGCAGTGCTAGGGTTCGGGGGATAAACAATGAGCAGTATTTT	CSARVRGINNEQYF
many	TRBJ2-7	11	TRBV6-2/TRBV6-3	.	TGTGCCAGCAGTTACTTGCTAGAGCAGTACTTC	CASSYLLEQYF
.	TRBJ1-1	14	TRBV5-5	.	TGTGCCAGCAGTCCCCGGCTCGAGAACACTGAAGCTTTCTTT	CASSPRLENTEAFF
many	TRBJ2-1	14	TRBV6-6	TRBD2	TGTGCCAGCAGCCCCCCCCCTAGCGGTCATGAGCAGTTCTTC	CASSPPPSGHEQFF
.	TRBJ2-1	14	TRBV11-3	TRBD2	TGTGCCAGCAGCTCAACGGGAGGGTTAAATGAGCAGTTCTTC	CASSSTGGLNEQFF
many	TRBJ2-3	10	TRBV6-6	.	TGTGCCATTGGGTCAGATACGCAGTATTTT	CAIGSDTQYF
many	TRBJ2-5	15	TRBV12-3/TRBV12-4	TRBD2	TGTGCCAGCAGTTCGGGACTAGCGGGAGGAGAGACCCAGTACTTC	CASSSGLAGGETQYF
many	TRBJ1-2	15	TRBV7-2	.	TGTGCCAGCAGCTTAGGCAAACAGGGCACCTATGGCTACCCCTTC	CASSLGKQGTYGYPF
many	TRBJ2-7	15	TRBV9	TRBD1	TGTGCCAGCAGCGAATCCGGGACAGGCCCCTACGAGCAGTACTTC	CASSESGTGPYEQYF
.	TRBJ1-6	17	TRBV20-1	.	TGCAGTGCTGGGACTAGCGGGACTATTTCCTATAATTCACCCCTCCACTTT	CSAGTSGTISYNSPLHF
many	TRBJ1-5	12	TRBV4-2	.	TGTGCCAGCAGCCAAGACAGGCAGCCCCAGCATTTT	CASSQDRQPQHF
.	TRBJ1-1	14	TRBV13	.	TGTGCCAGCAGCTTAGTACAGGAGAACACTGAAGCTTTCTTT	CASSLVQENTEAFF
.	TRBJ1-6	15	TRBV19	TRBD1	TGTGCCAGTAGTACAGGGACAGCCTATAATTCACCCCTCCACTTT	CASSTGTAYNSPLHF
many	TRBJ2-2	12	TRBV30	.	TGTGCCTGGAGTTCAGCCACCGGGGAGCTGTTTTTT	CAWSSATGELFF
many	TRBJ1-1	13	TRBV5-5	.	TGTGCCAGCAGCTTGGGCCACAACACTGAAGCTTTCTTT	CASSLGHNTEAFF
many	TRBJ2-6	19	TRBV11-3	.	TGTGCCAGCAGCTTAATTCTGGGCGGATTTAGCTCTGGGGCCAACGTCCTGACTTTC	CASSLILGGFSSGANVLTF
.	TRBJ1-2	15	TRBV20-1	.	TGCAATGCAACGTCAAGAGGGAGGGCCGAGCATGGCTACACCTTC	CNATSRGRAEHGYTF
.	TRBJ1-6	14	TRBV7-3	.	TGTGCCAGCAGCTTATCAGGGAGGAATTCACCCCTCCACTTT	CASSLSGRNSPLHF
many	TRBJ1-2	14	TRBV5-8	.	TGTGCCAGCAGCTTGACAGGGACTAACTATGGCTACACCTTC	CASSLTGTNYGYTF
many	TRBJ2-7	13	TRBV5-4	.	TGTGCCAGCAGGGGTGGTTCGCCCAACGAGCAGTACTTC	CASRGGSPNEQYF
.	TRBJ2-7	14	TRBV6-2/TRBV6-3	.	TGTGCCAGCGGTCACTCGAGTACTTACTACGAGCAGTACTTC	CASGHSSTYYEQYF
many	TRBJ2-2	14	TRBV7-8	TRBD1	TGTGCCAGCAGCCCGACAGGGGGCAACGGGGAGCTGTTTTTT	CASSPTGGNGELFF
many	TRBJ1-2	12	TRBV20-1	.	TGCAGTGCCAAACCAGGAGCCTATGGCTACACCTTC	CSAKPGAYGYTF
.	TRBJ2-5	16	TRBV20-1	TRBD2	TGCAGTGCTAGAGTGACTAGCGGGAGGGCCCAAGAGACCCAGTACTTC	CSARVTSGRAQETQYF
many	TRBJ2-2	14	TRBV7-9	.	TGTGCCAGCAGCTTAGGGACAGTTACCGGGGAGCTGTTTTTT	CASSLGTVTGELFF
.	TRBJ2-2	16	TRBV5-5	TRBD1	TGTGCCAGCAGCCTGGGACAGGGAGGGAACACCGGGGAGCTGTTTTTT	CASSLGQGGNTGELFF
many	TRBJ1-2	12	TRBV5-1	.	TGCGCCAGCAGCTTGACAGACTATGGCTACACCTTC	CASSLTDYGYTF
few	TRBJ1-1	12	TRBV20-1	.	TGCAGTGCTAGAGATGGAGGGGTTGAAGCTTTCTTT	CSARDGGVEAFF
many	TRBJ2-3	15	TRBV19	.	TGTGCCAGTAGTATAGAGGGGACTAGCACAGATACGCAGTATTTT	CASSIEGTSTDTQYF
.	TRBJ2-3	15	TRBV29-1	TRBD2	TGCAGCGTTGGGTTAGTAGCGGGGAGCACAGATACGCAGTATTTT	CSVGLVAGSTDTQYF